This T cell receptor (beta chain) was sequenced during a study of shared clonotypes between healthy human individuals. Study-level background: Aged between 18 and 49, the donors were two women and three men.

About this clone: As yet, its antigen is unknown.

The study used some 100 million PBMCs per unsorted sample for genomic DNA. Only in-frame clones appear in the TCRdb table, and some are missing; sequencing was by immunoSEQ multiplex PCR. The sample holds about half a million clones, around 85% seen once. Broader study findings: Clonotype sharing among the donors was expected to vary with sequencing depth. Genetic and exposure-history diversity was limited by the few donors.

Trimming pared 4 bases from V and 6 bases from J, leaving 19 bases between. Germline-derived CDR1 and CDR2 are GTSNPN and SVGIG (reference sequence). The CDR3 loop spans 14 amino acids. The J gene is TRBJ2-7, the V gene TRBV30, with D tentatively TRBD2 (6 bases). The clonotype comes from a woman in her thirties or forties in good health. Some clones in this sample may be carry-over from other donors' samples. The specimen was PBMCs. The CDR3 spells CAWKLGGKSFEQYF. For the CDR3, the DNA is TGTGCCTGGAAACTCGGAGGGAAATCGTTCGAGCAGTACTTC.